The rows below give T cell receptor beta chains drawn from one sample of a study of cytotoxic CD8 clonotypes in ibrutinib-treated CLL. Assay used: immunoSEQ multiplex PCR; TCRdb lists only in-frame clones, some missing. The data contain fewer than 400,000 clones, about 64% of them singletons. The sequencing used PBMCs, collected after 36 months of ibrutinib treatment. The receptor set was obtained from a human donor with chronic lymphocytic leukemia. Both conserved end residues are part of each CDR3. A D gene is named only where the DNA matches it firmly. Not every row has a clone size; where given, it reads once, few, many or a size class.

abundance: .
j_gene: TRBJ2-7
v_gene: TRBV19
d_gene: .
CDR3aa: CASSIQGPFYEQYF
CDR3nt: TGTGCCAGTAGTATCCAGGGACCCTTTTACGAGCAGTACTTC

abundance: .
j_gene: TRBJ2-2
v_gene: TRBV9
d_gene: .
CDR3aa: CASSVNLGANTGELFF
CDR3nt: TGTGCCAGCAGCGTAAATCTGGGGGCGAACACCGGGGAGCTGTTTTTT

abundance: few
j_gene: TRBJ2-7
v_gene: TRBV6-6
d_gene: TRBD1
CDR3aa: CASSNEGQEDYEQYF
CDR3nt: TGTGCCAGCAGCAACGAAGGACAGGAAGACTACGAGCAGTACTTC

abundance: .
j_gene: TRBJ1-3
v_gene: TRBV10-3
d_gene: TRBD1
CDR3aa: CAGGPPGQGLPFGGNTIYF
CDR3nt: TGTGCCGGAGGGCCGCCGGGACAGGGGCTACCTTTCGGTGGAAACACCATATATTTT

abundance: once
j_gene: TRBJ1-1
v_gene: TRBV29-1
d_gene: TRBD1
CDR3aa: CSAHRGETEAFF
CDR3nt: TGCAGCGCCCACAGGGGAGAGACTGAAGCTTTCTTT

abundance: once
j_gene: TRBJ2-7
v_gene: TRBV7-6
d_gene: TRBD1
CDR3aa: CASSLGQARYEQYF
CDR3nt: TGTGCCAGCAGCCTAGGACAGGCACGCTACGAGCAGTACTTC

abundance: .
j_gene: TRBJ2-7
v_gene: TRBV29-1
d_gene: .
CDR3aa: CSARPRETPYEQYF
CDR3nt: TGCAGCGCCCGCCCCAGGGAGACCCCCTACGAGCAGTACTTC

abundance: .
j_gene: TRBJ2-7
v_gene: TRBV7-2
d_gene: .
CDR3aa: CASSLATTGLHPRYLPYEQYF
CDR3nt: TGTGCCAGCAGCTTAGCCACCACGGGCCTTCACCCACGGTACCTCCCCTACGAGCAGTACTTC

abundance: few
j_gene: TRBJ2-7
v_gene: TRBV5-5
d_gene: .
CDR3aa: CASSFGLYEQYF
CDR3nt: TGTGCCAGCAGCTTCGGGTTGTACGAGCAGTACTTC

abundance: .
j_gene: TRBJ2-7
v_gene: TRBV19
d_gene: .
CDR3aa: CASSIGPRGLSYEQYF
CDR3nt: TGTGCCAGTAGTATTGGCCCTCGGGGGCTCTCCTACGAGCAGTACTTC

abundance: .
j_gene: TRBJ1-2
v_gene: TRBV19
d_gene: TRBD1
CDR3aa: CASSIRTGMNYGYTF
CDR3nt: TGTGCCAGTAGTATAAGGACAGGGATGAACTATGGCTACACCTTC

abundance: few
j_gene: TRBJ2-3
v_gene: TRBV9
d_gene: .
CDR3aa: CASSVDPGATDTQYF
CDR3nt: TGTGCCAGCAGCGTGGACCCAGGGGCGACAGATACGCAGTATTTT

abundance: .
j_gene: TRBJ1-5
v_gene: TRBV7-6
d_gene: .
CDR3aa: CASSWGGNQPQHF
CDR3nt: TGTGCCAGCAGTTGGGGAGGCAATCAGCCCCAGCATTTT

abundance: .
j_gene: TRBJ1-1
v_gene: TRBV19
d_gene: .
CDR3aa: CASSSHRGTEAFF
CDR3nt: TGTGCCAGTAGTTCTCACAGAGGCACTGAAGCTTTCTTT

abundance: .
j_gene: TRBJ1-4
v_gene: TRBV4-3
d_gene: .
CDR3aa: CASSHREKLFF
CDR3nt: TGCGCCAGCAGCCATAGAGAAAAACTGTTTTTT

abundance: .
j_gene: TRBJ1-1
v_gene: TRBV15
d_gene: .
CDR3aa: CATSRDGGQGTEAFF
CDR3nt: TGTGCCACCAGCAGAGATGGGGGCCAGGGGACTGAAGCTTTCTTT

abundance: .
j_gene: TRBJ2-7
v_gene: TRBV5-4
d_gene: TRBD1
CDR3aa: CASSLDRGLTYEQYF
CDR3nt: TGTGCCAGCAGCTTAGACAGGGGGCTGACCTACGAGCAGTACTTC

abundance: .
j_gene: TRBJ1-3
v_gene: TRBV6-5
d_gene: TRBD1
CDR3aa: CASRTTGISGNTIYF
CDR3nt: TGTGCCAGCAGAACGACAGGGATCTCTGGAAACACCATATATTTT

abundance: .
j_gene: TRBJ1-4
v_gene: TRBV19
d_gene: TRBD1
CDR3aa: CASSMTYRGGEKLFF
CDR3nt: TGTGCCAGTAGTATGACTTACAGGGGGGGCGAAAAACTGTTTTTT

abundance: .
j_gene: TRBJ1-1
v_gene: TRBV7-9
d_gene: .
CDR3aa: CASSLRAGAEAFF
CDR3nt: TGTGCCAGCAGCTTAAGGGCAGGGGCTGAAGCTTTCTTT

abundance: once
j_gene: TRBJ2-1
v_gene: TRBV6-5
d_gene: .
CDR3aa: CASSSWKLSAYNEQFF
CDR3nt: TGTGCCAGCAGTTCTTGGAAACTTTCGGCTTACAATGAGCAGTTCTTC

abundance: .
j_gene: TRBJ2-3
v_gene: TRBV5-4
d_gene: TRBD2
CDR3aa: CASSSRLAGTTDTQYF
CDR3nt: TGTGCCAGCAGCTCAAGACTAGCGGGAACCACAGATACGCAGTATTTT

abundance: .
j_gene: TRBJ1-4
v_gene: TRBV5-6
d_gene: .
CDR3aa: CASSLVSGGPNEKLFF
CDR3nt: TGTGCCAGCAGCTTGGTATCAGGAGGTCCTAATGAAAAACTGTTTTTT

abundance: .
j_gene: TRBJ1-2
v_gene: TRBV27
d_gene: TRBD1
CDR3aa: CASSLSGPGTGYGYTF
CDR3nt: TGTGCCAGCAGTTTATCGGGCCCCGGGACAGGTTATGGCTACACCTTC

abundance: few
j_gene: TRBJ2-4
v_gene: TRBV7-2
d_gene: .
CDR3aa: CASSFDRTSSRAKNIQYF
CDR3nt: TGTGCCAGCAGCTTCGATAGGACAAGTAGTAGAGCCAAAAACATTCAGTACTTC

abundance: few
j_gene: TRBJ2-1
v_gene: TRBV19
d_gene: .
CDR3aa: CASSHPRSEQFF
CDR3nt: TGTGCCAGTAGTCACCCTAGGAGTGAGCAGTTCTTC